The next 31 T cell receptor beta chains were all read from a single sample in a study of T cell responses to AZD1222 COVID-19 vaccine. Only in-frame clones appear in the TCRdb table, and some are missing; sequencing was by immunoSEQ multiplex PCR. The data show 100,000 or so clones, approximately 91% seen once. Here the sequenced sample was peripheral blood, taken on day 0 of AZD1222 vaccination. These receptors were taken from an adult in good health.

The J gene is TRBJ1-2, the V gene TRBV5-5; D is ambiguous. V lost 4 bases, J lost 4 bases, and 17 bases lay in between. Germline V gene lookup returns CDR1 SGHKS and CDR2 YYEKEE (reference sequence). The CDR3 is made up of 15 amino acids. This CDR3 reads CASSLHGSLPYGYTF. The CDR3 nucleotides are TGTGCCAGCAGCCTTCACGGCTCCCTACCCTATGGCTACACCTTC.

The chain joins TRBV11-3 to TRBJ1-2; D uncertain. V lost 1 base and J 0 bases, leaving 15 bases between the germline ends. This CDR3 spans 17 amino acids. The germline V gene has CDR1 SGHNT and CDR2 YENEEA. CDR3 DNA: TGTGCCAGCAGCTTAGCTTCCAGACACCGTCCTAACTATGGCTACACCTTC. It specifies CASSLASRHRPNYGYTF.

This chain uses TRBV7-3 with TRBJ1-1, with D uncertain. The CDR3 is made up of 13 amino acids. Trimming took off 3 bases at V and 1 base at J, with 6 bases between the two ends. Germline V gene data show CDR1 as SGHTA and CDR2 as FQGTGA. The CDR3 bases are TGTGCCAGCAGCTTCGCAGAGAACACTGAAGCTTTCTTT. Protein sequence: CASSFAENTEAFF.

CDR3 in amino acids: CASGLPPGGLSTDTQYF. In nucleotides, the CDR3 is TGTGCTAGTGGTTTGCCCCCGGGCGGGCTCAGCACAGATACGCAGTATTTT. The chain has TRBV12-5 and TRBJ2-3; TRBD2 might be the D (5 bases). The V gene lost 2 bases and the J gene lost 0 bases, with 15 bases spanning the gap. Germline-derived CDR1 and CDR2 are LGHNT and FRNRAP. The CDR3 runs to 17 residues.

With regard to this clone: Other DNA variants within this sample encode the same CDR3. The rearrangement uses TRBV20-1 and TRBJ1-2, with 7 bases matching TRBD1. CDR1 and CDR2 (germline): DFQATT, SNEGSKA (reference sequence). Germline trimming cut 3 bases from V and 6 bases from J; bases unmatched to any gene: 4. The length of the CDR3 is 12 residues. Here the CDR3 DNA reads TGCAGTGCTAGTAGGGGGCTGGATGGCTACACCTTC. Protein sequence: CSASRGLDGYTF.

The chain links TRBV5-1 to TRBJ2-1; 8 nucleotides match TRBD2. The trim removed 2 bases at V and 2 bases at J, leaving 9 bases unmatched. This CDR3 has 17 amino acids. Germline V CDR1 and CDR2: SGHRS, YFSETQ. The CDR3 bases are TGCGCCAGCAGCTTAAAACCTAGCGGGCCCCCCTACAATGAGCAGTTCTTC. Encoded protein: CASSLKPSGPPYNEQFF.

This rearrangement joins TRBV14 to TRBJ2-2; D is undetermined. Germline assignment: CDR1 SGHDN and CDR2 FVKESK. Trimming pared 0 bases from V and 0 bases from J, leaving 8 bases between. The CDR3 is 16 residues long. The CDR3 nucleotides read TGTGCCAGCAGCCAAGATTTACCGGCGAACACCGGGGAGCTGTTTTTT. Amino acid sequence: CASSQDLPANTGELFF.

The chain has TRBV10-3 and TRBJ2-7, with D unclear. CDR3 length: 14 amino acids. Trimming cost V 4 bases and J 0 bases, with 10 bases left between them. Looked up from germline, CDR1 is ENHRY and CDR2 is SYGVKD. CDR3 loop: CAISAALRSYEQYF. DNA for the CDR3: TGTGCCATCAGTGCAGCCCTCCGCTCCTACGAGCAGTACTTC.

In its sample, this clone was seen a few times. The V call is TRBV28, the J call TRBJ2-1; 13 bases are shared with TRBD2. Germline CDR1 reads MDHEN; CDR2 reads SYDVKM. This CDR3 is 15 amino acids long. Trimming took 5 bases from V and 5 from J; bases not matched to a gene: 3. As DNA, the CDR3 is TGTGCCAGCAGTAAAGGACTAGCGGGAGACAATGAGCAGTTCTTC. The encoded protein is CASSKGLAGDNEQFF.

This rearrangement joins TRBV7-9 to TRBJ2-5; 8 nucleotides align to TRBD1. The CDR3 covers 13 residues. In germline, CDR1 is SEHNR, CDR2 FQNEAQ (reference sequence). V gave up 5 bases and J gave up 6 bases; unmatched junction bases: 5. In DNA form, the CDR3 reads TGTGCCAGCAGCACCGGACAGGGTCAGACCCAGTACTTC. Translation: CASSTGQGQTQYF.

The V and J genes are TRBV6-1 and TRBJ1-3; weak D call: TRBD1 (6 bases). Germline V gives CDR1 MNHNS, CDR2 SASEGT. There are 18 residues in the CDR3. Trimming cost V 2 bases and J 4 bases, with 21 bases left between them. CDR3 residues: CASSEHRGSGDPGNTIYF. The CDR3 nucleotides read TGTGCCAGCAGTGAACACCGGGGGTCAGGGGACCCAGGAAACACCATATATTTT.

The chain has TRBV5-5 and TRBJ1-2; 9 bases line up with TRBD1. The CDR3 has 13 amino acids. The germline V gene encodes CDR1 SGHKS and CDR2 YYEKEE (reference sequence). After removal of 8 bases from V and 3 bases from J, the junction contained 5 bases not matched to a gene. The CDR3 DNA reads TGTGCCAGTAGGACAGGGGAAGACTATGGCTACACCTTC. Encoded protein: CASRTGEDYGYTF.

The chain recombines TRBV11-2 with TRBJ1-3; 7 bases are a match to TRBD1. Germline CDR1 and CDR2: SGHAT and FQNNGV. There are 18 residues in the CDR3. Trimming at V came to 0 bases and at J to 0 bases, leaving 8 bases not matched to a gene. CDR3 nucleotide sequence: TGTGCCAGCAGCTTAGATGCCGGACAGGCCTTCTCTGGAAACACCATATATTTT. It yields the protein CASSLDAGQAFSGNTIYF.

The V call is TRBV12-3 or TRBV12-4, the J call TRBJ1-2, with D hard to call. The V and J ends lost 1 base and 8 bases respectively, with 11 bases between them. The length of the CDR3 is 13 residues. CDR3 sequence (DNA): TGTGCCAGCAGTTTAGACGGATCGGGCGGCTACACCTTC. It yields the protein CASSLDGSGGYTF.

The V gene is TRBV19, the J gene TRBJ1-1, with D maybe TRBD1 (6 bases). This CDR3 contains 17 residues. Trimming took off 6 bases at V and 4 bases at J, with 24 bases between the two ends. Germline V CDR1 and CDR2: LNHDA, SQIVND (reference sequence). The chain's CDR3 is CASRPWAHSTRGTEAFF. The CDR3 nucleotides read TGTGCCAGTAGACCCTGGGCCCACTCAACCAGGGGCACTGAAGCTTTCTTT.

The chain links TRBV27 to TRBJ1-2; no reliable D call. The CDR3 totals 15 residues. With 5 bases removed from V and 0 bases from J, the gap between germline ends came to 13 bases. Looked up from germline, CDR1 is MNHEY and CDR2 is SMNVEV (reference sequence). The CDR3 loop reads CASSRSGFSNYGYTF. The CDR3 bases are TGTGCCAGCAGTCGATCCGGGTTTTCTAACTATGGCTACACCTTC.

The CDR3 is CASSGRKEDTQYF. CDR3 DNA sequence: TGTGCCAGTAGTGGGCGGAAAGAAGATACGCAGTATTTT. J is TRBJ2-3 and V is TRBV19; D gene unclear. The CDR3 runs 13 residues. Looked up from germline, CDR1 is LNHDA and CDR2 is SQIVND (reference sequence). The V gene lost 5 bases and the J gene lost 5 bases, with 11 bases spanning the gap.

The gene calls are TRBV28 and TRBJ1-5; D gene ambiguous. This CDR3 comprises 13 residues. With 5 bases removed from V and 7 bases from J, the gap between germline ends came to 12 bases. CDR1 and CDR2 from the germline V gene are MDHEN and SYDVKM. The CDR3 sequence: CASSPRGGQPQHF. In DNA form, the CDR3 reads TGTGCCAGCAGTCCCCGAGGCGGGCAGCCCCAGCATTTT.

This chain joins TRBV19 and TRBJ2-5; TRBD1 matches at 7 bases. Unmatched junction bases numbered 11, after V lost 5 bases and J lost 5 bases. CDR1 and CDR2 from the germline V gene are LNHDA and SQIVND (reference sequence). The CDR3 consists of 15 residues. CDR3 bases: TGTGCCAGTAGTCTCACCGGGACAGTTCTGGAGACCCAGTACTTC. Its translation is CASSLTGTVLETQYF. Complete variable domain (other parts from reference TRBV19 and TRBJ2-5): DGGITQSPKYLFRKEGQNVTLSCEQNLNHDAMYWYRQDPGQGLRLIYYSQIVNDFQKGDIAEGYSVSREKKESFPLTVTSAQKNPTAFYLCASSLTGTVLETQYFGPGTRLLVL.

This sequence joins TRBV6-1 and TRBJ2-7, with 9 bases that match TRBD1. The germline CDR1 and CDR2 sequences are MNHNS and SASEGT. CDR3 size: 14 residues. Trimming took 3 bases from V and 2 from J; bases not matched to a gene: 2. The CDR3 nucleotides are TGTGCCAGCAGTGACGGGACAGGGCCCTACGAGCAGTACTTC. Translating it yields CASSDGTGPYEQYF.

This clone was counted once. DNA for the CDR3: TGTGCCAGTAGACAGGGATTCGATCAGGGCTACACCTTC. Its translation: CASRQGFDQGYTF. The chain carries TRBV6-6 and TRBJ1-2, with TRBD1 matching over 7 bases. Trimming removed 9 bases from V and 8 bases from J; junction bases left unmatched: 12. Per the germline V gene, CDR1 is MNHNY and CDR2 is SVGAGI (reference sequence). The length of the CDR3 is 13 residues.

This clone was counted a few times. Other DNA sequences from this sample encode an identical CDR3 as well. The genes are TRBV30 and TRBJ1-2, with D tentatively TRBD1 (6 bases). This CDR3 has 13 residues. Germline V gene lookup returns CDR1 GTSNPN and CDR2 SVGIG (reference sequence). V was clipped by 2 bases and J by 4 bases, with 11 bases between them. CDR3 loop: CAWSRDRPYGYTF. The DNA of the CDR3 is TGTGCCTGGAGTCGAGACAGGCCCTATGGCTACACCTTC.

The chain couples TRBV19 to TRBJ2-7; D is ambiguous. Germline assignment: CDR1 LNHDA and CDR2 SQIVND (reference sequence). V was trimmed by 5 bases and J by 6 bases, leaving 14 bases between them. The CDR3 is made up of 13 amino acids. CDR3 coding DNA: TGTGCCAGTAGTCCCCGGATCGAAAGCGAGCAGTACTTC. Protein sequence: CASSPRIESEQYF.

The rearrangement joins TRBV28 to TRBJ2-3; TRBD1 agrees at 7 bases. This CDR3 is 14 amino acids long. The junction had 4 bases not matched to a gene; V was cut back by 7 bases and J by 0 bases. CDR1 and CDR2 from the germline V gene are MDHEN and SYDVKM. The CDR3 loop reads CASNPTGSTDTQYF. DNA of the CDR3: TGTGCCAGCAATCCGACAGGGAGCACAGATACGCAGTATTTT.

V and J are TRBV4-1 and TRBJ1-5; D gene uncertain. CDR3 length: 13 amino acids. Trimming removed 1 base at V and 9 bases at J, with 10 bases between. The germline V gene has CDR1 MGHRA and CDR2 YSYEKL. The CDR3 spells CASSQVDGWPQHF. The CDR3, as DNA: TGCGCCAGCAGCCAAGTGGACGGGTGGCCCCAGCATTTT.

V gene TRBV6-5 combines with J gene TRBJ1-2; TRBD1 might be the D (6 bases). Between the trimmed V and J ends, which lost 4 bases and 3 bases, there was a span of 18 bases. This CDR3 is 16 amino acids long. The V gene's germline CDR1 is MNHEY and CDR2 SVGAGI. CDR3 sequence reads: CASSFDRTPLYYGYTF. In DNA, the CDR3 is TGTGCCAGCAGTTTCGACAGGACTCCTCTATACTATGGCTACACCTTC.

The chain links TRBV5-6 to TRBJ2-7; D is uncertain. CDR3 length equals 14 residues. CDR1 is SGHDT and CDR2 is YYEEEE in the germline V gene. The V and J ends lost 6 bases and 2 bases respectively, with 15 bases between them. CDR3: CASTRRGLTYEQYF. DNA of the CDR3: TGTGCCAGCACCCGAAGAGGATTAACCTACGAGCAGTACTTC.

The rearrangement links TRBV27 to TRBJ1-2; D is unresolved. Germline V gives CDR1 MNHEY, CDR2 SMNVEV (reference sequence). The ends were cut back, 5 bases at V and 1 base at J, with 14 bases in the middle. The CDR3 loop spans 15 amino acids. The CDR3 protein is CASSGTRRINYGYTF. The CDR3 coding sequence is TGTGCCAGCAGTGGAACAAGGAGGATTAACTATGGCTACACCTTC.

The chain is built from TRBV6-4 and TRBJ1-1; D possibly corresponds to TRBD1 (6 bases). Germline V gene lookup returns CDR1 MRHNA and CDR2 SNTAGT. The CDR3 loop spans 16 amino acids. V lost 6 bases, J lost 4 bases, and 21 bases lay in between. The CDR3 is CASREQGGVGSTEAFF. The CDR3 DNA reads TGTGCCAGCAGGGAACAGGGTGGGGTAGGGAGCACTGAAGCTTTCTTT.

This clone was seen only once. This rearrangement joins TRBV18 to TRBJ1-1; 8 bases align to TRBD1. Looked up from germline, CDR1 is KGHSH and CDR2 is LQKENI. The CDR3 loop spans 15 amino acids. V gave up 2 bases and J gave up 0 bases; unmatched junction bases: 2. Written as DNA, the CDR3 is TGTGCCAGCTCACCAGCAGGGGGCCTGAACACTGAAGCTTTCTTT. This sequence encodes CASSPAGGLNTEAFF. The full variable domain, completed using reference TRBV18 and TRBJ1-1, is NAGVMQNPRHLVRRRGQEARLRCSPMKGHSHVYWYRQLPEEGLKFMVYLQKENIIDESGMPKERFSAEFPKEGPSILRIQQVVRGDSAAYFCASSPAGGLNTEAFFGQGTRLTVV.

There are a few counts of this clone. The genes are TRBV28 and TRBJ1-5; D ambiguous. The CDR3 has 14 residues. Trimming pared 5 bases from V and 4 bases from J, leaving 12 bases between. The germline V gene encodes CDR1 MDHEN and CDR2 SYDVKM. CDR3 coding DNA: TGTGCCAGCAGTACCACCGGGGAGAATCAGCCCCAGCATTTT. It encodes CASSTTGENQPQHF.